This T cell receptor (beta chain) was identified in a study of blood T cell repertoires in COVID-19. Sequencing used immunoSEQ multiplex PCR; TCRdb keeps in-frame clones, though not all of them. The sample contains some 150,000 clones, more than 80% of which appear only once. The CDR3 totals 15 residues. Germline CDR1 SGHVS, CDR2 FQNEAQ. V lost 1 base, J lost 6 bases, and 12 bases lay in between. The chain employs TRBV7-8 and TRBJ2-2, with D perhaps TRBD2 (6 bases). Material: PBMCs or T cells enriched from blood (not recorded which). This sequence originates from a woman aged 18-29 years who had been exposed to COVID-19. In DNA form, the CDR3 reads TGTGCCAGCAGCTTAGTTGGAGGGCGGGCCGGGGAGCTGTTTTTT. This sequence encodes CASSLVGGRAGELFF.